One T cell receptor (beta chain) is described in this entry. These data are taken from a study of OX40 agonist ivuxolimab in advanced cancers. V shed 5 bases and J shed 0 bases, with 16 bases lying between them. Germline CDR1 SSHAT, CDR2 FNYEAQ (reference sequence). The CDR3 spans 16 residues. Data came from immunoSEQ multiplex PCR; TCRdb stores just in-frame clones and leaves some out. This sample has roughly 67,000 clones, with roughly four fifths found just once. This specimen was CD4+ or CD8+ T cells sorted from blood, taken in a trial of the OX40 agonist ivuxolimab. The rearrangement links TRBV7-7 to TRBJ2-5; no clear D. The receptor comes from an adult with an advanced solid tumor such as melanoma, head and neck, liver or kidney cancer. The CDR3 reads CASSPRMELYQETQYF. The CDR3 DNA reads TGTGCCAGCAGCCCCCGGATGGAGCTGTACCAAGAGACCCAGTACTTC.